Listed below are T cell receptor beta chains from one sample, sequenced in a study of blood T cell repertoires in COVID-19. The assay was immunoSEQ multiplex PCR, and TCRdb's table has in-frame clones only and misses some. The data hold about 140,000 clones, with approximately 86% observed a single time. The sequenced material came from peripheral blood. All receptors come from a woman aged 55-69 years with acute or convalescent COVID-19. Both conserved end residues are part of each CDR3. The order of the fields is V gene, J gene, D gene, CDR3 DNA, CDR3 protein. D genes are given only for firm matches.

V gene: TRBV6-7; J gene: TRBJ2-3; D gene: TRBD1; CDR3 DNA: TGTGCCAGCAAGGGGGCGGGTACAGATACGCAGTATTTT; CDR3 protein: CASKGAGTDTQYF
V gene: TRBV27; J gene: TRBJ2-7; D gene: TRBD2; CDR3 DNA: TGTGCCAGCAGTTCCCCGGCGGCGGGGGGGTACGAGCAGTACTTC; CDR3 protein: CASSSPAAGGYEQYF
V gene: TRBV24-1; J gene: TRBJ2-3; D gene: .; CDR3 DNA: TGTGCCACCAGTGCCCTGGGCGCAGGGTTGAGCACAGATACGCAGTATTTT; CDR3 protein: CATSALGAGLSTDTQYF
V gene: TRBV18; J gene: TRBJ2-5; D gene: TRBD1; CDR3 DNA: TGTGCCAGCTCACCTGGACAGGGGAAAGAGACCCAGTACTTC; CDR3 protein: CASSPGQGKETQYF
V gene: TRBV7-8; J gene: TRBJ2-3; D gene: TRBD1; CDR3 DNA: TGTGCCAGCAGCTTAGCGCCACAGGGGGCTGGTCCAGATACGCAGTATTTT; CDR3 protein: CASSLAPQGAGPDTQYF
V gene: TRBV7-2; J gene: TRBJ1-5; D gene: .; CDR3 DNA: TGTGCCAGCAGCTTTTCAGGGATCCAGCCCCAGCATTTT; CDR3 protein: CASSFSGIQPQHF
V gene: TRBV7-2; J gene: TRBJ2-5; D gene: .; CDR3 DNA: TGTGCCAGCAGCCGGACAGTCCAAGAGACCCAGTACTTC; CDR3 protein: CASSRTVQETQYF
V gene: TRBV16; J gene: TRBJ1-5; D gene: .; CDR3 DNA: TGTGCCAGCAGTCACCAATCGGAGAGCAATCAGCCCCAGCATTTT; CDR3 protein: CASSHQSESNQPQHF
V gene: TRBV4-2; J gene: TRBJ2-1; D gene: TRBD2; CDR3 DNA: TGTGCCAGCAGCCAATCTAGTGGAGCGGGGGGGCTTGTAAATGAGCAGTTCTTC; CDR3 protein: CASSQSSGAGGLVNEQFF
V gene: TRBV11-2; J gene: TRBJ1-3; D gene: TRBD1; CDR3 DNA: TGTGCCAGCAGCCATCGACAGGGGGCAAAGACTGGAAACACCATATATTTT; CDR3 protein: CASSHRQGAKTGNTIYF